The rows below give T cell receptor beta chains drawn from one sample of a study of beta chain features in type 1 diabetes. TCRdb's copy holds only in-frame clones and misses some; the assay was immunoSEQ multiplex PCR. This sample has about 930,000 clones, with roughly a sixth found just once. The sequenced material came from naive CD4+ T cells from blood. These receptors were collected from a young woman in good health. Both conserved end residues are part of each CDR3.

v_gene	j_gene	CDR3aa
TRBV2	TRBJ2-1	CASKLAGGSNEQFF
TRBV4-3	TRBJ1-4	CASSPRGGRDNEKLFF
TRBV28	TRBJ2-1	CASATRVHNEQFF
TRBV19	TRBJ2-7	CASSIRALGDEQYF
TRBV2	TRBJ2-5	CASSPREGAGGTQYF
TRBV9	TRBJ2-7	CASREERQSSYEQYF
TRBV28	TRBJ1-5	CASSGTFSNQPQHF
TRBV29-1	TRBJ1-1	CSVELWGLSTEAFF
TRBV7-3	TRBJ2-3	CASSLSGGSTDTQYF
TRBV6-5	TRBJ2-1	CASSYWGTEHNEQFF
TRBV7-2	TRBJ2-3	CASSRRGADTQYF
TRBV4-3	TRBJ2-2	CASSQEGPGAITGELFF
TRBV10-3	TRBJ2-6	CAISFLGSSGANVLTF
TRBV7-2	TRBJ2-3	CASSLKGYGTDTQYF
TRBV18	TRBJ2-7	CASSKLAGGGSYEQYF
TRBV5-1	TRBJ1-5	CASSLAGEKNQPQHF
TRBV6-5	TRBJ1-5	CASSYDGSVRPQHF
TRBV18	TRBJ2-7	CASSSSTTGYEQYF
TRBV20-1	TRBJ2-7	CSAFNRDEQYF
TRBV4-2	TRBJ2-1	CASSQEGDLYNEQFF
TRBV10-3	TRBJ1-4	CAISEWGRGSRSEKLFF
TRBV25-1	TRBJ1-3	CASSEVSSGNTIYF
TRBV19	TRBJ1-5	CASTEPPHTGLGNQPQHF
TRBV9	TRBJ1-1	CASSVDQDRTEAFF
TRBV19	TRBJ1-5	CASSMSPSNQPQHF
TRBV7-3	TRBJ1-4	CASSPSVTGEKLFF
TRBV6-5	TRBJ1-2	CASSSSDRVWYGYTF
TRBV7-9	TRBJ2-3	CASSLLDTQYF
TRBV10-3	TRBJ2-6	CAISELKRTSGISGANVLTF
TRBV18	TRBJ1-2	CASSVTPPGVGNYGYTF
TRBV4-3	TRBJ2-7	CASSHPPILSYEQYF
TRBV20-1	TRBJ2-1	CSGGLRDKVF
TRBV5-4	TRBJ1-1	CASSLVMNTEAFF
TRBV18	TRBJ1-4	CASSPADSPNEKLFF
TRBV6-1	TRBJ2-7	CASSHTSGSAYEQYF
TRBV27	TRBJ2-7	CASSDTVYEQYF
TRBV7-8	TRBJ2-1	CASSLEFWASDREQFF
TRBV28	TRBJ1-6	CASKSPRRGYGSPLHF
TRBV27	TRBJ1-2	CASSFSIGGGNYGYTF
TRBV25-1	TRBJ2-7	CASSELVNEQYF
TRBV13	TRBJ1-3	CASSLINGNTIYF
TRBV6-5	TRBJ2-5	CASSYSPGETQYF
TRBV29-1	TRBJ1-1	CSVGARGLPEAFF
TRBV11-2	TRBJ2-1	CASSAPNGRSYNEQFF
TRBV19	TRBJ2-7	CASQINRGGSYEQYF
TRBV6-6	TRBJ2-7	CASTPSRRARYEQYF
TRBV6-1	TRBJ1-1	CASSPGQGVRTEAFF